The rows below give T cell receptor beta chains drawn from one sample of a study of T-cell reconstitution after alpha-beta-depleted transplantation in children. A single record per CDR3 protein comes from TCRdb applying MiXCR to the PCR reads. Of around 300,000 distinct CDR3 sequences listed, approximately 20% are singletons. Sequencing was performed on PBMCs, mostly from graft donor cells, taken 180 days after TCRalphabeta/CD19-depleted stem cell transplant. Every receptor here comes from a male patient younger than 18 who had a stem cell transplant for acute lymphoblastic leukemia, so the T cells may come from the graft donor. CDR3s include the opening cysteine and the closing phenylalanine or tryptophan. The D gene is left open where the match is weak. Rows may omit the clone size; those that give it use once, few, many or a size class.

D gene: NA; V gene: TRBV12-3/TRBV12-4; clone size: many; J gene: TRBJ2-6; CDR3 protein: CASSLRVRPSGANVLTF; CDR3 DNA: TGTGCCAGCAGTTTAAGGGTCCGCCCTTCTGGGGCCAACGTCCTGACTTTC
D gene: NA; V gene: TRBV20-1; clone size: NA; J gene: TRBJ2-2; CDR3 protein: CCAPPRGRFRGTGELFF; CDR3 DNA: TGCTGTGCCCCCCCCAGGGGAAGATTCAGGGGCACCGGGGAGCTGTTTTTT
D gene: TRBD2; V gene: TRBV20-1; clone size: NA; J gene: TRBJ2-7; CDR3 protein: CSARTASGPYSYEQYF; CDR3 DNA: TGCAGTGCTAGAACGGCTAGCGGGCCTTACTCCTACGAGCAGTACTTC
D gene: TRBD1; V gene: TRBV6-5; clone size: NA; J gene: TRBJ1-1; CDR3 protein: CASSSDRASEAFF; CDR3 DNA: TGTGCCAGCAGTTCGGACAGGGCGTCTGAAGCTTTCTTT
D gene: NA; V gene: TRBV29-1; clone size: few; J gene: TRBJ2-7; CDR3 protein: CSVGSSEQYF; CDR3 DNA: TGCAGCGTTGGGTCTAGTGAGCAGTACTTC
D gene: TRBD1; V gene: TRBV27; clone size: few; J gene: TRBJ1-5; CDR3 protein: CASSLSRTGEANQPQHF; CDR3 DNA: TGTGCCAGCAGTTTATCGCGGACAGGGGAGGCCAATCAGCCCCAGCATTTT
D gene: TRBD2; V gene: TRBV3-1; clone size: NA; J gene: TRBJ2-7; CDR3 protein: CASSRLATSGSTGEQYF; CDR3 DNA: TGTGCCAGCAGCCGCCTCGCTACTAGCGGGAGTACGGGCGAGCAGTACTTC
D gene: NA; V gene: TRBV29-1; clone size: few; J gene: TRBJ1-2; CDR3 protein: CSVEALPNYGYTF; CDR3 DNA: TGCAGCGTTGAAGCCTTGCCGAACTATGGCTACACCTTC
D gene: TRBD1; V gene: TRBV12-3/TRBV12-4; clone size: NA; J gene: TRBJ1-2; CDR3 protein: CASSPWDRGRGF; CDR3 DNA: TGTGCCAGCAGTCCCTGGGACAGGGGAAGGGGCTTC
D gene: TRBD2; V gene: TRBV7-6; clone size: NA; J gene: TRBJ2-4; CDR3 protein: CSSSPREASRQNIQYF; CDR3 DNA: TGTTCCAGCAGCCCCCGGGAGGCATCGCGCCAAAACATTCAGTACTTC
D gene: NA; V gene: TRBV5-1; clone size: few; J gene: TRBJ2-2; CDR3 protein: CASSPRTADTGELFF; CDR3 DNA: TGCGCCAGCAGCCCAAGGACAGCGGACACCGGGGAGCTGTTTTTT
D gene: TRBD2; V gene: TRBV4-1; clone size: many; J gene: TRBJ2-7; CDR3 protein: CASSQEMTSGSGYEQYF; CDR3 DNA: TGCGCCAGCAGCCAAGAGATGACTAGCGGGAGCGGTTACGAGCAGTACTTC
D gene: TRBD1; V gene: TRBV13; clone size: once; J gene: TRBJ1-4; CDR3 protein: CASSLRTGATNEKLFF; CDR3 DNA: TGTGCCAGCAGCCTTCGGACAGGGGCAACTAATGAAAAACTGTTTTTT
D gene: TRBD1; V gene: TRBV2; clone size: NA; J gene: TRBJ2-7; CDR3 protein: CASTGQGAWDEQYF; CDR3 DNA: TGTGCCAGCACAGGACAGGGGGCGTGGGACGAGCAGTACTTC
D gene: NA; V gene: TRBV5-1; clone size: NA; J gene: TRBJ2-3; CDR3 protein: CASSHPPPDTQYF; CDR3 DNA: TGCGCCAGCAGCCACCCACCCCCAGATACGCAGTATTTT
D gene: TRBD2; V gene: TRBV5-8; clone size: NA; J gene: TRBJ2-7; CDR3 protein: CASSSGLGGSYEQYF; CDR3 DNA: TGTGCCAGCAGCTCAGGACTAGGCGGCTCCTACGAGCAGTACTTC
D gene: TRBD2; V gene: TRBV5-6; clone size: many; J gene: TRBJ2-1; CDR3 protein: CASRVLAGNYNEQFF; CDR3 DNA: TGTGCCAGCAGGGTGCTAGCGGGGAACTACAATGAGCAGTTCTTC
D gene: NA; V gene: TRBV5-1; clone size: few; J gene: TRBJ1-2; CDR3 protein: CASSLDDLYGYTF; CDR3 DNA: TGCGCCAGCAGCTTGGATGACCTCTATGGCTACACCTTC
D gene: NA; V gene: TRBV28; clone size: NA; J gene: TRBJ1-5; CDR3 protein: CASSLRPAPLQPQHF; CDR3 DNA: TGTGCCAGCAGTTTAAGACCCGCTCCGCTACAGCCCCAGCATTTT
D gene: TRBD2; V gene: TRBV5-1; clone size: NA; J gene: TRBJ2-7; CDR3 protein: CASSVVPGSGNYEQYF; CDR3 DNA: TGCGCCAGCAGCGTAGTGCCGGGTAGCGGGAACTACGAGCAGTACTTC
D gene: NA; V gene: TRBV11-2; clone size: few; J gene: TRBJ2-7; CDR3 protein: CASSLWLEQYF; CDR3 DNA: TGTGCCAGCAGCTTATGGCTCGAGCAGTACTTC
D gene: NA; V gene: TRBV21-1; clone size: NA; J gene: TRBJ2-2; CDR3 protein: CASSRTLAGVVGELFF; CDR3 DNA: TGTGCCAGCAGCAGAACGCTAGCGGGAGTTGTCGGGGAGCTGTTTTTT
D gene: NA; V gene: TRBV12-5; clone size: NA; J gene: TRBJ2-1; CDR3 protein: CASGLFPGLGAYNEQFF; CDR3 DNA: TGTGCTAGTGGTTTGTTCCCGGGACTGGGAGCTTACAATGAGCAGTTCTTC
D gene: TRBD1; V gene: TRBV20-1; clone size: few; J gene: TRBJ2-7; CDR3 protein: CSVGTGAYEQYF; CDR3 DNA: TGCAGTGTAGGGACAGGGGCCTACGAGCAGTACTTC
D gene: NA; V gene: TRBV7-9; clone size: few; J gene: TRBJ2-5; CDR3 protein: CASSRETQYF; CDR3 DNA: TGTGCCAGCAGTCGGGAGACCCAGTACTTC
D gene: NA; V gene: TRBV10-1; clone size: NA; J gene: TRBJ2-7; CDR3 protein: CATLSEQYF; CDR3 DNA: TGCGCCACCCTTTCCGAGCAGTACTTC
D gene: NA; V gene: TRBV2; clone size: NA; J gene: TRBJ2-1; CDR3 protein: CASSAESGHEQFF; CDR3 DNA: TGTGCCAGCAGTGCGGAAAGCGGGCATGAGCAGTTCTTC
D gene: NA; V gene: TRBV29-1; clone size: few; J gene: TRBJ2-2; CDR3 protein: CSVPLGPGELFF; CDR3 DNA: TGCAGCGTGCCCCTGGGGCCCGGGGAGCTGTTTTTT
D gene: NA; V gene: TRBV15; clone size: NA; J gene: TRBJ1-1; CDR3 protein: CATSRDLPSEAFF; CDR3 DNA: TGTGCCACCAGCAGAGATCTGCCGAGTGAAGCTTTCTTT
D gene: TRBD1; V gene: TRBV18; clone size: few; J gene: TRBJ1-4; CDR3 protein: CASSPDKLWTGRTNEKLFF; CDR3 DNA: TGTGCCAGCTCACCAGATAAGTTGTGGACAGGGAGGACTAATGAAAAACTGTTTTTT
D gene: NA; V gene: TRBV4-2; clone size: NA; J gene: TRBJ1-5; CDR3 protein: CASSQEEKRSSWPQHF; CDR3 DNA: TGTGCCAGCAGCCAAGAGGAGAAGAGGTCGTCATGGCCCCAGCATTTT
D gene: NA; V gene: TRBV5-1; clone size: NA; J gene: TRBJ2-7; CDR3 protein: CASSLGTRGPSGYEQYF; CDR3 DNA: TGCGCCAGCAGCTTGGGCACTAGGGGCCCCTCTGGCTACGAGCAGTACTTC
D gene: NA; V gene: TRBV15; clone size: few; J gene: TRBJ2-1; CDR3 protein: CATSLQAWGSYNEQFF; CDR3 DNA: TGTGCCACCAGCCTCCAGGCCTGGGGCTCCTACAATGAGCAGTTCTTC
D gene: TRBD1; V gene: TRBV4-1; clone size: few; J gene: TRBJ1-1; CDR3 protein: CASSQDRGGTEAFF; CDR3 DNA: TGCGCCAGCAGCCAAGACAGGGGGGGCACTGAAGCTTTCTTT